The source of this TCR beta chain is a study of CD4 T cells in relation to SARS-CoV-2 and coronaviruses. Overall study findings and caveats: Crossreactive clones expanded significantly less to SARS-CoV-2 than monoreactive clones.

Germline assignment: CDR1 SGHTA and CDR2 FQGTGA. Trimming left V 0 bases short and J 6 bases short, with 9 bases between. CDR3 length: 13 amino acids. In regard to this clone: Its antigen is undetermined.

Sequencing was performed with immunoSEQ multiplex PCR; in TCRdb, only in-frame clones are kept and a portion is missing. The table includes 35,000 or so clones, approximately 80% detected once. The receptor comes from an adult with COVID-19. The sequenced sample consisted of naive CD4+ T cells from PBMCs, cultured in vitro. As for subset: naive CD4+ T cells isolated by negative enrichment. V usage is TRBV7-3 and J usage is TRBJ2-7, with D possibly being TRBD1 or TRBD2 (6 bases each). Written as DNA, the CDR3 is TGTGCCAGCAGCTTAACGGGGGGCGGCGAGCAGTACTTC. As protein: CASSLTGGGEQYF.